Sequencing of this TCR beta chain was carried out in a study of human T cells and chemical hapten exposure. Time point denoted: pre-sensitization, week 0. Treatment in this sample: therapeutic diphenylcyclopropenone sensitization with weekly scalp DPC. Each patch test followed a blood draw. There are 16 residues in the CDR3. V was pared by 6 bases and J by 0 bases, with 8 bases of the junction left unmatched. From germline, CDR1 is MNHEY and CDR2 SVGEGT. In the study's own analysis: Across samples, TCR counts had a median of around 100,000 and ranged from 23,224 to 690,600. TCRdb analysed the RACE reads with MiXCR anew, one entry per CDR3 protein. These V and J calls are TCRdb output, not the study's own analysis. Of about 120,000 distinct CDR3 sequences in the sample, about 14% were seen once. This clonotype was counted between two and nine times.

This sequence joins TRBV6-2 or TRBV6-3 and TRBJ2-1; TRBD1 matches at 7 bases. This clonotype was obtained from a woman aged 18-29 years with alopecia areata. Some clones in this sample may be carry-over from other donors' samples. The source material was whole blood, sampled in connection with sensitization to the hapten diphenylcyclopropenone (DPC). The CDR3 DNA reads TGTGCCAGCAGGCGGGCGACAGGGCTCTCCTACAATGAGCAGTTCTTC. Its translation is CASRRATGLSYNEQFF.